The table lists the clone carrying this TCR beta chain with many counts. Antigen: not known. The authors diagnosed from clinical symptoms, serum thyroxine, TRAb, thyroid ultrasound and orbital computed tomography. Roughly 10 ml of fresh blood yielded the PBMCs by density gradient. Amplified TCR beta CDR3 regions were obtained using RNA transcripts as template. Investigators did first-round RT-PCR with HTBI primers, then second-round multiplex PCR. TCRdb redid the calling of the multiplex PCR reads with MiXCR, one entry per CDR3 protein. The sample shows 300,000 to 400,000 distinct CDR3 sequences, about a sixth of them seen only once. Germline V gives CDR1 MNHEY, CDR2 SVGAGI. The CDR3 totals 14 residues. Losses at the gene ends were 4 bases for V and 5 bases for J; bases not matched to a gene: 6. The entry originates in a study of Graves' ophthalmopathy and Graves' hyperthyroidism. Study observations and caveats: In blood, most expanded thyroid clonotypes above 0.001 frequency were also detected. The model's ophthalmopathy progression predictions had more than 55% sensitivity and 72% to 80% specificity.

The material sequenced was peripheral blood. This TCR was sampled from an adult man with Graves' ophthalmopathy. V and J are TRBV6-5 and TRBJ1-2; 8 nucleotides align to TRBD1. As DNA, the CDR3 is TGTGCCAGCAGTTTCGGGACAGGACGATATGGCTACACCTTC. Residues: CASSFGTGRYGYTF.